These 32 T cell receptor beta chains originate from one sample sequenced in a study of cytomegalovirus exposure and HLA in healthy donors. It was with 60 Vbeta and 13 Jbeta primers that the PCR ran. This table comes from immunoSEQ multiplex PCR, and its TCRdb copy is limited to in-frame clones, with some not included. The sample lists some 56,000 clones; approximately 52% were seen once. The sample comprised PBMCs. The receptors were gathered from a human donor in good health.

The chain links TRBV19 to TRBJ1-3; 10 nucleotides agree with TRBD1. The CDR3 has 17 amino acids. V was pared by 4 bases and J by 4 bases, with 10 bases of the junction left unmatched. CDR1 is LNHDA and CDR2 is SQIVND in the germline V gene (reference sequence). The CDR3 nucleotides are TGTGCCAGTAGTACCACAACTCGACAGGGGGCCGGAAACACCATATATTTT. It yields the protein CASSTTTRQGAGNTIYF. Full variable domain (remainder filled in from reference TRBV19 and TRBJ1-3): DGGITQSPKYLFRKEGQNVTLSCEQNLNHDAMYWYRQDPGQGLRLIYYSQIVNDFQKGDIAEGYSVSREKKESFPLTVTSAQKNPTAFYLCASSTTTRQGAGNTIYFGEGSWLTVV.

V is TRBV9 and J is TRBJ2-3; 7 positions agree with TRBD1. The V gene end was trimmed by 2 bases and the J gene end by 7 bases; junction bases not matched to a gene: 10. Germline V gives CDR1 SGDLS, CDR2 YYNGEE. The CDR3 extends over 15 amino acids. CDR3 sequence reads: CASSVGQFEENTQYF. For the CDR3, the DNA is TGTGCCAGCAGCGTGGGACAGTTCGAGGAAAATACGCAGTATTTT.

This chain links TRBV6-6 with TRBJ2-3; 7 bases are a match to TRBD2. With 9 bases clipped from V and 0 bases from J, the junction kept 6 bases outside the gene matches. Germline assignment: CDR1 MNHNY and CDR2 SVGAGI (reference sequence). This CDR3 region has 14 residues. CDR3 bases: TGTGCCAGTGTGCCTAGCGGAAGCACAGATACGCAGTATTTT. It yields the protein CASVPSGSTDTQYF.

The chain recombines TRBV5-1 with TRBJ1-2; 8 bases match TRBD1. V shed 4 bases, J shed 8 bases, and the junction held 10 bases outside the gene matches. This CDR3 has 14 residues. The germline gives CDR1 SGHRS, CDR2 YFSETQ. CDR3 sequence (DNA): TGCGCCAGCAGCCGCTCCCAGGGGGCGGGGGGCTACACCTTC. Translating it yields CASSRSQGAGGYTF. Based on the CDR3 plus reference TRBV5-1 and TRBJ1-2, the full variable domain is KAGVTQTPRYLIKTRGQQVTLSCSPISGHRSVSWYQQTPGQGLQFLFEYFSETQRNKGNFPGRFSGRQFSNSRSEMNVSTLELGDSALYLCASSRSQGAGGYTFGSGTRLTVV.

In this sample, this clone turned up a few times. This chain joins TRBV7-2 and TRBJ2-7; 7 bases match TRBD1. Trimming took 4 bases from V and 6 from J; bases not matched to a gene: 6. The CDR3 totals 13 residues. Germline V gene data show CDR1 as SGHTA and CDR2 as FQGNSA. The CDR3 here is CASSSTGSGEQYF. The CDR3 coding sequence is TGTGCCAGCAGCTCGACAGGGAGCGGCGAGCAGTACTTC.

V usage is TRBV13 and J usage is TRBJ2-7, with D possibly TRBD2 on 7 matching bases. The CDR3 length is 14 residues. Germline CDR1 and CDR2: PRHDT and FYEKMQ (reference sequence). Deletions cut 1 base from V and 4 bases from J, with 11 bases between. The CDR3 DNA follows: TGTGCCAGCAGCTTAGCGGGGGGCCGATACGAGCAGTACTTC. The encoded protein is CASSLAGGRYEQYF.

In regard to this clone: This sample includes further DNA sequences coding for the same CDR3. The chain combines TRBV6-5 with TRBJ2-7, with a possible D match to TRBD2 (5 bases). This CDR3 is built from 13 residues. The germline V gene encodes CDR1 MNHEY and CDR2 SVGAGI. Trimming stripped 6 bases from V and 0 bases from J, with 9 bases between. CDR3 loop: CASRHRDSYEQYF. The CDR3 DNA sequence: TGTGCCAGCAGGCATCGGGACTCCTACGAGCAGTACTTC.

This clone was detected only a few times. This chain links TRBV27 with TRBJ2-1, with 7 bases matching TRBD2. The CDR3 sequence is 16 residues long. Germline lookup yields CDR1 MNHEY and CDR2 SMNVEV (reference sequence). V lost 8 bases to trimming and J lost 0 bases; unmatched junction nucleotides: 10. In nucleotides, the CDR3 is TGTGCCAGCGGCTTGTCGGGAGGACCCTCCTACAATGAGCAGTTCTTC. Its protein product is CASGLSGGPSYNEQFF.

The CDR3 DNA sequence: TGTGCCAGCAGCGGGCGACAGGGGGAAAAACTGTTTTTT. Its protein is CASSGRQGEKLFF. This chain uses TRBV7-9 with TRBJ1-4, with 8 positions matching TRBD1. This CDR3 contains 13 residues. From germline, CDR1 is SEHNR and CDR2 FQNEAQ (reference sequence). The J segment lost 8 bases and the V segment lost 5 bases, leaving 4 bases of the junction unmatched.

The chain has TRBV5-6 and TRBJ2-7; perhaps TRBD2 as D (6 bases). The CDR3 sequence is 12 residues long. Trimming stripped 3 bases from V and 4 bases from J, with 8 bases between. CDR1 is SGHDT, CDR2 YYEEEE, per germline. This chain's CDR3 is CASSWDFYEQYF. The CDR3 DNA is TGTGCCAGCAGCTGGGACTTTTACGAGCAGTACTTC. Full variable domain (rest looked up from reference TRBV5-6 and TRBJ2-7): DAGVTQSPTHLIKTRGQQVTLRCSPKSGHDTVSWYQQALGQGPQFIFQYYEEEERQRGNFPDRFSGHQFPNYSSELNVNALLLGDSALYLCASSWDFYEQYFGPGTRLTVT.

The rearrangement joins TRBV5-1 to TRBJ2-5; D not resolved. V was cut by 0 bases and J by 4 bases, with 10 bases left in between. Germline assignment: CDR1 SGHRS and CDR2 YFSETQ. This CDR3 spans 14 amino acids. The CDR3 sequence: CASSLAFSRETQYF. The CDR3 nucleotides read TGCGCCAGCAGCTTGGCCTTCTCGCGAGAGACCCAGTACTTC.

In this sample, this clone turned up a few times. The chain recombines TRBV5-4 with TRBJ2-2, with TRBD1 as a possible D gene (5 bases). Trimming took off 4 bases at V and 5 bases at J, with 6 bases between the two ends. CDR1 and CDR2 from the germline V gene are SGHNT and YYREEE (reference sequence). The CDR3 has 12 amino acids. The CDR3 loop is CASSQGTGELFF. The CDR3 DNA follows: TGTGCCAGCAGCCAGGGTACCGGGGAGCTGTTTTTT.

The chain combines TRBV6-4 with TRBJ1-5, with D perhaps matching TRBD1 (6 bases). The CDR3 runs to 15 residues. Trimming cost V 5 bases and J 0 bases, with 11 bases left between them. Germline CDR1 is MRHNA and CDR2 is SNTAGT. The CDR3 nucleotides read TGTGCCAGCAGTATTCCAGGGGTTAGCAATCAGCCCCAGCATTTT. It codes for CASSIPGVSNQPQHF.

This clone was counted between two and nine times. This chain uses TRBV30 with TRBJ1-2, with D perhaps matching TRBD1 (6 bases). The ends were cut back, 5 bases at V and 0 bases at J, with 19 bases in the middle. CDR1 and CDR2 from the germline V gene are GTSNPN and SVGIG (reference sequence). CDR3 length: 16 residues. The CDR3 DNA sequence: TGTGCCTGGGACGGGCCGGACAGCCTTTCTAACTATGGCTACACCTTC. Amino acid sequence: CAWDGPDSLSNYGYTF.

The chain joins TRBV15 to TRBJ1-3; no definite D call. This CDR3 spans 17 amino acids. Germline V lookup: CDR1 LNHNV, CDR2 YYDKDF (reference sequence). Trimming stripped 0 bases from V and 0 bases from J, with 12 bases between. In DNA form, the CDR3 reads TGTGCCACCAGCAGAGATCCGGAGGGCCTCTCTGGAAACACCATATATTTT. Its translation: CATSRDPEGLSGNTIYF.

V usage is TRBV5-1 and J usage is TRBJ1-3; no firm D call. Germline V lookup: CDR1 SGHRS, CDR2 YFSETQ. The CDR3 covers 15 residues. Trimming took off 4 bases at V and 2 bases at J, with 13 bases between the two ends. This chain's CDR3 is CASSPTWAPGNTIYF. The CDR3 nucleotides are TGCGCCAGCAGCCCGACCTGGGCCCCTGGAAACACCATATATTTT.

Only one count was recorded for this clone. The chain combines TRBV19 with TRBJ1-2; TRBD1 might be the D (5 bases). The CDR3 spans 12 residues. Deletions cut 11 bases from V and 4 bases from J, with 14 bases between. Germline V gene lookup returns CDR1 LNHDA and CDR2 SQIVND (reference sequence). The CDR3: CALGGATYGYTF. CDR3 coding DNA: TGTGCCCTCGGGGGAGCTACCTATGGCTACACCTTC.

The chain carries TRBV6-5 and TRBJ2-3; D is perhaps TRBD2 (5 bases). This CDR3 has 15 residues. Trimming left V 5 bases short and J 1 base short, with 13 bases between. Germline V gene lookup returns CDR1 MNHEY and CDR2 SVGAGI. CDR3 in DNA: TGTGCCAGCAGTACCTCAGGACTCCGCACAGATACGCAGTATTTT. It is translated as CASSTSGLRTDTQYF.

The chain is built from TRBV7-9 and TRBJ1-6; possible D gene TRBD1, 6 bases. The V end was cut by 2 bases, the J end by 5 bases, with 10 bases between. The germline V gene has CDR1 SEHNR and CDR2 FQNEAQ (reference sequence). This CDR3 region has 15 residues. The CDR3 here is CASSLLQGNNSPLHF. DNA of the CDR3: TGTGCCAGCAGCTTACTACAGGGCAATAATTCACCCCTCCACTTT.

This clone came up a few times. The chain couples TRBV10-3 to TRBJ1-1; weak D call: TRBD1 (6 bases). The CDR3 contains 15 residues. V was pared by 3 bases and J by 1 base, with 12 bases between. CDR1 and CDR2 from the germline V gene are ENHRY and SYGVKD. Written as DNA, the CDR3 is TGTGCCATCAGTGATAGGGGGAGGGGGAACACTGAAGCTTTCTTT. Translated: CAISDRGRGNTEAFF.

With regard to this clone: At one end the junction does not follow the germline gene, possibly because of a read error. This sequence joins TRBV5-1 and TRBJ1-2; a weak D match, TRBD1 (6 bases). CDR1 and CDR2 from the germline V gene are SGHRS and YFSETQ. The CDR3 consists of 14 residues. The CDR3 loop is CASSLEGGSYGYTF. The CDR3 bases are TGCGCCAGCAGCTTGGAAGGGGGATCCTATGGCTACACTTTC. Based on the CDR3 plus reference TRBV5-1 and TRBJ1-2, the full variable domain is KAGVTQTPRYLIKTRGQQVTLSCSPISGHRSVSWYQQTPGQGLQFLFEYFSETQRNKGNFPGRFSGRQFSNSRSEMNVSTLELGDSALYLCASSLEGGSYGYTFGSGTRLTVV.

The chain couples TRBV5-6 to TRBJ2-5; 12 nucleotides line up with TRBD2. Germline V gene sequence: CDR1 SGHDT, CDR2 YYEEEE. V shed 4 bases and J 1 base; nucleotides not matched to a gene: 11. The CDR3 contains 18 residues. The CDR3 protein is CASSNSIWTSGVQETQYF. Here the CDR3 DNA reads TGTGCCAGCAGCAATTCCATTTGGACTAGCGGGGTCCAAGAGACCCAGTACTTC.

A note on this clone: Other DNA sequences of this sample code for an identical CDR3. The chain carries TRBV7-9 and TRBJ1-2; D is unclear. CDR3 length: 12 residues. CDR1 SEHNR and CDR2 FQNEAQ come from the germline V gene (reference sequence). V gave up 9 bases and J gave up 6 bases, with 14 bases separating them. CDR3 bases: TGTGCCAGTAGCCCCGGGAATGATGGCTACACCTTC. Its protein is CASSPGNDGYTF.

This sequence joins TRBV19 and TRBJ1-5; D is undetermined. Germline V gene sequence: CDR1 LNHDA, CDR2 SQIVND (reference sequence). V shed 5 bases and J shed 6 bases, with 20 bases lying between them. The CDR3 has 16 amino acids. The CDR3 region is CASSPISVTRSQPQHF. The CDR3 DNA follows: TGTGCCAGTAGTCCCATCTCAGTTACACGGAGTCAGCCCCAGCATTTT.

The chain employs TRBV5-1 and TRBJ1-4; a possible D gene is TRBD1 (6 bases). CDR3 length: 19 amino acids. Per the germline V gene, CDR1 is SGHRS and CDR2 is YFSETQ. Trimming pared 3 bases from V and 0 bases from J, leaving 21 bases between. In nucleotides, the CDR3 is TGCGCCAGCAGCTCGGGGACACCACTCGCCGGATCAACTAATGAAAAACTGTTTTTT. This translates into CASSSGTPLAGSTNEKLFF.

This clone was picked up a small number of times. The V gene is TRBV27, the J gene TRBJ1-2, with 7 bases that match TRBD1. This CDR3 is built from 13 residues. Trimming removed 5 bases from V and 3 bases from J; junction bases left unmatched: 3. Germline-derived CDR1 and CDR2 are MNHEY and SMNVEV (reference sequence). The CDR3 region is CASSGTAYYGYTF. Written as DNA, the CDR3 is TGTGCCAGCAGTGGGACAGCCTACTATGGCTACACCTTC.

The chain couples TRBV7-9 to TRBJ1-2; D gene unclear. The germline V gene has CDR1 SEHNR and CDR2 FQNEAQ (reference sequence). This CDR3 is 14 amino acids long. V lost 6 bases and J lost 4, with 15 bases in between. The CDR3 DNA reads as TGTGCCAGCAGACCCGGCGGTGACCTCTATGGCTACACCTTC. It specifies CASRPGGDLYGYTF.

The V and J genes are TRBV19 and TRBJ2-7; D is possibly TRBD1 (6 bases). The CDR3 has 13 residues. Germline CDR1 reads LNHDA; CDR2 reads SQIVND (reference sequence). The V gene lost 3 bases and the J gene lost 4 bases, with 10 bases spanning the gap. The CDR3 loop reads CASSIADSYEQYF. The CDR3, as DNA: TGTGCCAGTAGTATTGCGGACAGTTACGAGCAGTACTTC. The full variable domain, with the rest looked up from reference TRBV19 and TRBJ2-7, is DGGITQSPKYLFRKEGQNVTLSCEQNLNHDAMYWYRQDPGQGLRLIYYSQIVNDFQKGDIAEGYSVSREKKESFPLTVTSAQKNPTAFYLCASSIADSYEQYFGPGTRLTVT.

The chain carries TRBV30 and TRBJ2-7; D possibly corresponds to TRBD2 (5 bases). The length of the CDR3 is 14 residues. V shed 0 bases and J shed 2 bases, with 11 bases lying between them. Germline CDR1 is GTSNPN and CDR2 is SVGIG (reference sequence). This CDR3 is CAWSVRGSPYEQYF. For the CDR3, the DNA is TGTGCCTGGAGTGTACGGGGTTCCCCCTACGAGCAGTACTTC. Filled out from reference TRBV30 and TRBJ2-7, the complete variable domain reads SQTIHQWPATLVQPVGSPLSLECTVEGTSNPNLYWYRQAAGRGLQLLFYSVGIGQISSEVPQNLSASRPQDRQFILSSKKLLLSDSGFYLCAWSVRGSPYEQYFGPGTRLTVT.

This clone showed up just a few times. This chain connects TRBV28 to TRBJ1-2, with D perhaps TRBD1 (6 bases). CDR3 length: 13 residues. Germline lookup yields CDR1 MDHEN and CDR2 SYDVKM. Trimming pared 10 bases from V and 4 bases from J, leaving 16 bases between. CDR3 sequence reads: CATTSGASYGYTF. The CDR3, as DNA: TGTGCCACCACGTCAGGGGCCTCCTATGGCTACACCTTC.

The chain is built from TRBV2 and TRBJ2-5, with TRBD2 identical over 8 bases. The CDR3 has 15 residues. V dropped 1 base and J dropped 5; count of bases not matched to a gene: 6. Germline CDR1 and CDR2: SNHLY and FYNNEI. In DNA form, the CDR3 reads TGTGCCAGCAGTGAAGTACCGGGACTAGGGGAGACCCAGTACTTC. It is translated as CASSEVPGLGETQYF. Full variable domain (missing parts from reference TRBV2 and TRBJ2-5): EPEVTQTPSHQVTQMGQEVILRCVPISNHLYFYWYRQILGQKVEFLVSFYNNEISEKSEIFDDQFSVERPDGSNFTLKIRSTKLEDSAMYFCASSEVPGLGETQYFGPGTRLLVL.

This clone has only a few counts. This chain joins TRBV7-2 and TRBJ1-5; D might be TRBD1 (5 bases). Germline values: CDR1 SGHTA, CDR2 FQGNSA. The CDR3 loop spans 14 amino acids. Trimming removed 1 base from V and 7 bases from J, with 11 bases in between. CDR3 in amino acids: CASSLENRRQPQHF. CDR3 nucleotides: TGTGCCAGCAGCTTAGAAAACAGGCGCCAGCCCCAGCATTTT.